These 10 T cell receptor beta chains share one sample of origin, sequenced in a study of blood T cell repertoires in COVID-19. Sequencing was performed with immunoSEQ multiplex PCR; in TCRdb, only in-frame clones are kept and a portion is missing. The sample contains about 110,000 clones, almost 85% of which appear only once. What was sequenced was peripheral blood. These receptors originate from a human donor in a cohort sampled during active COVID-19.

This clone has only one observation. The V and J genes are TRBV6-5 and TRBJ1-6; no clear D. Trimming removed 6 bases at V and 5 bases at J, with 11 bases between. The CDR3 length is 14 residues. Germline loops: CDR1 MNHEY, CDR2 SVGAGI. CDR3 DNA: TGTGCCAGCAGCTCCGGACTGGATAATTCACCCCTCCACTTT. It encodes CASSSGLDNSPLHF.

The gene calls are TRBV27 and TRBJ2-1, with no clear D. The germline CDR1 and CDR2 sequences are MNHEY and SMNVEV (reference sequence). V was trimmed by 7 bases and J by 5 bases, leaving 9 bases between them. The CDR3 loop spans 12 amino acids. The CDR3 DNA follows: TGTGCCAGCATGGTAACAAACAATGAGCAGTTCTTC. It translates to CASMVTNNEQFF.

A single count supports this clone. In nucleotides, the CDR3 is TGTGCCAGCAGCTCTCAGGGGGCGTCCGGGGAGCTGTTTTTT. Translating gives CASSSQGASGELFF. The rearrangement links TRBV7-2 to TRBJ2-2, with TRBD1 matching over 8 bases. Per germline, CDR1 SGHTA and CDR2 FQGNSA. The V segment lost 4 bases and the J segment 6 bases; nucleotides outside the gene matches: 4. The CDR3 totals 14 residues.

This rearrangement joins TRBV9 to TRBJ2-1; 14 bases line up with TRBD2. The CDR3 has 22 amino acids. Germline CDR1 is SGDLS and CDR2 is YYNGEE. Germline trimming cut 0 bases from V and 3 bases from J; bases unmatched to any gene: 17. As DNA, the CDR3 is TGTGCCAGCAGCGTAGGGTGGTTTCCCGGGACTAGCGGGAGTAGGGGCTACAATGAGCAGTTCTTC. It specifies CASSVGWFPGTSGSRGYNEQFF.

The V and J genes are TRBV5-6 and TRBJ1-2; maybe TRBD1 (5 bases). This CDR3 spans 15 amino acids. The ends were cut back, 5 bases at V and 3 bases at J, with 17 bases in the middle. Germline CDR1 SGHDT, CDR2 YYEEEE. CDR3 loop: CASRIRGVWHYGYTF. The CDR3 DNA sequence: TGTGCCAGCAGGATCCGGGGGGTTTGGCACTATGGCTACACCTTC. Drawing the rest from reference TRBV5-6 and TRBJ1-2, the complete variable domain is DAGVTQSPTHLIKTRGQQVTLRCSPKSGHDTVSWYQQALGQGPQFIFQYYEEEERQRGNFPDRFSGHQFPNYSSELNVNALLLGDSALYLCASRIRGVWHYGYTFGSGTRLTVV.

The chain is built from TRBV5-4 and TRBJ2-1, with 13 bases fitting TRBD2. Trimming took 4 bases from V and 9 from J; bases not matched to a gene: 10. This CDR3 region has 16 residues. Germline lookup yields CDR1 SGHNT and CDR2 YYREEE (reference sequence). The CDR3 DNA reads as TGTGCCAGCAGCGCGATTACTAGCGGGAGGGCCAGTGAGCAGTTCTTC. Translated: CASSAITSGRASEQFF.

The rearrangement links TRBV7-2 to TRBJ2-3, with 10 positions matching TRBD1. In germline, CDR1 is SGHTA, CDR2 FQGNSA. With V trimmed by 7 bases and J by 1 base, 2 bases remained unmatched. This CDR3 is 14 amino acids long. This chain's CDR3 is CASTGTGGTDTQYF. DNA of the CDR3: TGTGCCAGCACCGGGACAGGGGGCACAGATACGCAGTATTTT.

V and J are TRBV29-1 and TRBJ2-2; 9 nucleotides match TRBD1. J lost 7 bases, V lost 8 bases, and 8 bases had no gene match. The CDR3 length is 13 residues. Per germline, CDR1 SQVTM and CDR2 ANQGSEA. CDR3 in amino acids: CSHTGTGSGELFF. The CDR3 DNA sequence: TGCAGCCATACAGGGACAGGGAGCGGGGAGCTGTTTTTT.

The rearrangement links TRBV7-2 to TRBJ2-1, with D possibly TRBD1 on 6 matching bases. The germline gives CDR1 SGHTA, CDR2 FQGNSA. V was trimmed by 1 base and J by 4 bases, leaving 8 bases between them. The CDR3 is 14 amino acids. Here the CDR3 reads CASSLVGQYNEQFF. The CDR3 DNA sequence: TGTGCCAGCAGCTTAGTTGGACAGTACAATGAGCAGTTCTTC.

The gene calls are TRBV12-3 or TRBV12-4 and TRBJ2-7; weak D call: TRBD2 (6 bases). The V end lost 7 bases, the J end lost 6 bases, and 16 bases lay between the germline ends. The CDR3 consists of 13 residues. The DNA of the CDR3 is TGTGCCAGCACCCTAGGGACTGCCCCCGAGCAGTACGTC. Amino acids: CASTLGTAPEQYV.